Listed below are T cell receptor beta chains from one sample, sequenced in a study of cytomegalovirus exposure and HLA in healthy donors. TCRdb's copy holds only in-frame clones and misses some; the assay was immunoSEQ multiplex PCR. The data contain some 120,000 clones, less than 80% of them singletons. The specimen was PBMCs. These receptors were obtained from a woman in her thirties or forties in good health and CMV-seropositive. The CDR3 runs from the conserved cysteine through the conserved F or W. A D gene is named only where the DNA matches it firmly. Expanded clones are given a class, and other clones once, few, many or no size at all.

j_gene	abundance	v_gene	d_gene	CDR3aa	CDR3nt
TRBJ2-5	few	TRBV7-2	-	CASSSPLGGRETQYF	TGTGCCAGCAGCTCCCCCCTTGGGGGGAGGGAGACCCAGTACTTC
TRBJ2-7	few	TRBV5-4	TRBD1	CASSWGQDRSYEQYF	TGTGCCAGCAGCTGGGGACAGGACCGCTCCTACGAGCAGTACTTC
TRBJ1-4	few	TRBV5-4	-	CASSKQIGTVRDEKLFF	TGTGCCAGCAGCAAGCAAATCGGGACTGTCCGGGATGAAAAACTGTTTTTT
TRBJ2-5	-	TRBV5-1	TRBD2	CASSLWVAGAEETQYF	TGCGCCAGCAGCTTGTGGGTAGCGGGCGCCGAAGAGACCCAGTACTTC
TRBJ2-7	-	TRBV11-2	-	CASSLIPRGSYEQYF	TGTGCCAGCAGCTTAATTCCTAGAGGGAGCTACGAGCAGTACTTC
TRBJ2-1	few	TRBV11-2	-	CASSLRVGPYNEQFF	TGTGCCAGCAGCCTCCGGGTGGGTCCCTACAATGAGCAGTTCTTC
TRBJ2-7	-	TRBV7-9	-	CASSQVDSGADYEQYF	TGTGCCAGCAGCCAGGTCGATAGCGGAGCGGACTACGAGCAGTACTTC
TRBJ2-7	-	TRBV6-5	TRBD2	CATRPLAVGAEQYF	TGTGCCACCAGACCCCTAGCGGTGGGTGCCGAGCAGTACTTC
TRBJ1-4	few	TRBV6-1	-	CASSEATAPNEKLFF	TGTGCCAGCAGTGAAGCGACAGCCCCGAATGAAAAACTGTTTTTT
TRBJ2-3	-	TRBV2	-	CAERGTDTQYF	TGTGCCGAAAGGGGAACAGATACGCAGTATTTT
TRBJ2-1	-	TRBV30	-	CAWYELSDSNEQFF	TGTGCCTGGTATGAACTATCAGACTCCAATGAGCAGTTCTTC
TRBJ2-7	-	TRBV5-8	TRBD2	CASSPLAGAEQYF	TGTGCCAGCAGCCCCTTAGCGGGAGCCGAGCAGTACTTC
TRBJ1-3	once	TRBV5-5	-	CASSFSGASGGPGNTIYF	TGTGCCAGCAGTTTCTCAGGGGCCTCGGGTGGGCCCGGAAACACCATATATTTT
TRBJ1-5	once	TRBV6-5	-	CASSSDSNQPQHF	TGTGCCAGCAGTTCCGACAGTAATCAGCCCCAGCATTTT
TRBJ2-7	few	TRBV9	-	CASSVGAAGYEQYF	TGTGCCAGCAGCGTAGGGGCAGCAGGCTACGAGCAGTACTTC
TRBJ1-1	-	TRBV4-3	-	CASSQVNLGDPREQEAFF	TGCGCCAGCAGCCAAGTAAATCTTGGGGATCCCCGGGAGCAAGAAGCTTTCTTT